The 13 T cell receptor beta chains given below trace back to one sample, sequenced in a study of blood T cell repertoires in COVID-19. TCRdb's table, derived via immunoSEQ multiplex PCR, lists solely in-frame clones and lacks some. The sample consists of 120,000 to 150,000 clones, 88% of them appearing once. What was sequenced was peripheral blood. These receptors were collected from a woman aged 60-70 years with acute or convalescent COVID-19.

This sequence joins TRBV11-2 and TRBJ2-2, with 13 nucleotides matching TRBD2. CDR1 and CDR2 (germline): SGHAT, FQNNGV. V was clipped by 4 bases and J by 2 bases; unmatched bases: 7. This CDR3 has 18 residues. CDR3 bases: TGTGCCAGCAGCTCCCGACTAGCGGGGGGAATAAACACCGGGGAGCTGTTTTTT. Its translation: CASSSRLAGGINTGELFF.

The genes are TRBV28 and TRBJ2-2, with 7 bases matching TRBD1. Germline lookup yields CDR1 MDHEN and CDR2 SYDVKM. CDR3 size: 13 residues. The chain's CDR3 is CGTGVSNTGELFF. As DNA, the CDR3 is TGTGGTACAGGGGTCAGCAACACCGGGGAGCTGTTTTTT.

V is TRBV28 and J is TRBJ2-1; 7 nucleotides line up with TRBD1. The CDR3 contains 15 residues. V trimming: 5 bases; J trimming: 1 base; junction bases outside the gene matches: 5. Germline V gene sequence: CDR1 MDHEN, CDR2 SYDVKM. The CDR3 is CASSEDRASYNEQFF. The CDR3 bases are TGTGCCAGCAGTGAAGACAGGGCATCCTACAATGAGCAGTTCTTC.

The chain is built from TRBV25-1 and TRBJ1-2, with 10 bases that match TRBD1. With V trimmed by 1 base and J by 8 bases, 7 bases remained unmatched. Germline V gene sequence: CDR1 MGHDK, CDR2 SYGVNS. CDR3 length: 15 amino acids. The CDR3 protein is CASSESRTGGIGYTF. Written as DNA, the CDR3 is TGTGCCAGCAGTGAATCTCGGACAGGGGGTATAGGCTACACCTTC.

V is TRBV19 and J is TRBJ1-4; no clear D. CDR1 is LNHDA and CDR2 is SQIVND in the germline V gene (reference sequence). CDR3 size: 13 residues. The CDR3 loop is CATGGQANEKLFF. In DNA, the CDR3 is TGTGCGACCGGTGGTCAGGCTAATGAAAAACTGTTTTTT.

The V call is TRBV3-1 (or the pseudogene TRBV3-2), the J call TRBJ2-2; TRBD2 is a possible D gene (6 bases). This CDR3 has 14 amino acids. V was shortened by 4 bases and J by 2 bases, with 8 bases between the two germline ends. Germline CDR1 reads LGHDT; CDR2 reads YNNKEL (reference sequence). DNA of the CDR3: TGTGCCAGCAGCCCGGGACTCAACACCGGGGAGCTGTTTTTT. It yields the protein CASSPGLNTGELFF.

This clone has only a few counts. The CDR3 DNA follows: TGTGCCAGCAGTCGGGACAGGGATTCACCCCTCCACTTT. It translates to CASSRDRDSPLHF. The rearrangement links TRBV5-4 to TRBJ1-6, with TRBD1 identical over 9 bases. This CDR3 region has 13 residues. J gave up 8 bases and V 5 bases, and 2 bases lay outside the gene matches. Germline values: CDR1 SGHNT, CDR2 YYREEE (reference sequence).

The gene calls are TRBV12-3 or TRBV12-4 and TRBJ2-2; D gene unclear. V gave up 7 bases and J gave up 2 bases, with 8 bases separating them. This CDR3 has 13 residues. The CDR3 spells CASNQENTGELFF. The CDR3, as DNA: TGTGCCAGCAACCAGGAAAACACCGGGGAGCTGTTTTTT.

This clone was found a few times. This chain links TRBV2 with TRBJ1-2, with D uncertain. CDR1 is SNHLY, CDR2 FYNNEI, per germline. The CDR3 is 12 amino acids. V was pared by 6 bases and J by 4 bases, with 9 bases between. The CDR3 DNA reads TGTGCCAGCAGGGGAGGGTCCTATGGCTACACCTTC. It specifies CASRGGSYGYTF.

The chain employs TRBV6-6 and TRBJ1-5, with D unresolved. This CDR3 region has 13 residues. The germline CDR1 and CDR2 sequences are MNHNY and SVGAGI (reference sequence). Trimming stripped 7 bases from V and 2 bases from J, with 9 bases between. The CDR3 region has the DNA TGTGCCAGCAATGACGGAGGCAATCAGCCCCAGCATTTT. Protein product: CASNDGGNQPQHF.

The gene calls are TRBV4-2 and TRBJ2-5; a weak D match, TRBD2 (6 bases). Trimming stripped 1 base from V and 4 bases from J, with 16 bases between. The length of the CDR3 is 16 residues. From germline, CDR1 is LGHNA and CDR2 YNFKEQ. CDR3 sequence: CASSQGSGETGETQYF. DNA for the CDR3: TGTGCCAGCAGCCAAGGGTCGGGGGAGACGGGAGAGACCCAGTACTTC.

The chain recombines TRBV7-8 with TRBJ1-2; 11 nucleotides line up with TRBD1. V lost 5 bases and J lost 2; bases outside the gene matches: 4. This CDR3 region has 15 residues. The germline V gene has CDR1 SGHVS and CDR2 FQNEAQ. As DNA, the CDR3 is TGTGCCAGCAGCCCACGGACAGGGGGCAACTATGGCTACACCTTC. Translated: CASSPRTGGNYGYTF.

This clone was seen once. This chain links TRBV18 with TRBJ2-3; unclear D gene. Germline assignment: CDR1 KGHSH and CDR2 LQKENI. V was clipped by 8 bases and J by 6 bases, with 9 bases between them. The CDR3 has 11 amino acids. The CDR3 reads CASAMMDTQYF. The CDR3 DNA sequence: TGTGCCAGCGCGATGATGGATACGCAGTATTTT.